In its sample, the clone carrying this T cell receptor (beta chain) was seen a few times. No antigen is known for it. The record originates from a study of beta chain features in type 1 diabetes. Study-level results: Researchers reported that naive, central memory and Treg TCRB repertoires appeared more similar in patients than in healthy donors.

Expressed TCRB transcripts got sequenced, as all isolated RNA was reverse transcribed. The assay was immunoSEQ multiplex PCR, and TCRdb's table has in-frame clones only and misses some. Altogether hundreds of thousands of clones are present, about 30% being singletons, with the ten largest covering roughly 0.06%. The source is a man between 18 and 29 years old in good health. The sample consisted of naive CD4+ T cells from blood.

CDR3 loop: CAWSPTALNYGYTF. DNA for the CDR3: TGTGCCTGGAGTCCCACGGCTCTTAACTATGGCTACACCTTC. V is TRBV30 and J is TRBJ1-2; D ambiguous. The germline gives CDR1 GTSNPN, CDR2 SVGIG (reference sequence). The CDR3 extends over 14 amino acids. With 2 bases removed from V and 1 base from J, the gap between germline ends came to 11 bases.